This T cell receptor beta chain derives from a study of control samples from healthy donors and cancer patients. Produced via immunoSEQ multiplex PCR; TCRdb's table is partial and in-frame only. The table has about 160,000 clones, 80% to 90% seen once. This CDR3 has 14 amino acids. V was cut by 0 bases and J by 8 bases, with 13 bases left in between. Germline CDR1 MNHEY, CDR2 SVGEGT. This sequence originates from a man younger than 40 in good health. The chain is built from TRBV6-2 or TRBV6-3 and TRBJ1-2; D gene ambiguous. Material: blood. Written as DNA, the CDR3 is TGTGCCAGCAGTTACTCTCACGGATCGGGAGGCTACACCTTC. Its translation is CASSYSHGSGGYTF.